This T cell receptor beta chain was identified during a study of T cell responses to AZD1222 COVID-19 vaccine. V was pared by 7 bases and J by 10 bases, with 15 bases of the junction left unmatched. CDR1 is SGHTA and CDR2 is FQGNSA in the germline V gene. This CDR3 region has 15 residues. On this clone: Its antigen remains unknown.

TCRdb's table, derived via immunoSEQ multiplex PCR, lists solely in-frame clones and lacks some. Counted here are 150,000 or so clones, 92% occurring once; the ten biggest clones make up about 3.7%. Study-level findings and limits: Variant regions that are unmutated are reportedly the target of nearly half of spike-specific TCRs. Repertoire sampling was restricted to post-peak T cell response timepoints. At baseline, seropositivity was found in only a handful of AZD1222 recipients. When two AZD1222 doses had been given, Spike-specific TCR breadth and depth rose.

Sample: peripheral blood, taken on day 0 of AZD1222 vaccination. The clonotype was recovered from an adult in good health. The chain uses TRBV7-2 and TRBJ2-1, with TRBD2 identical over 8 bases. The CDR3 region is CASTTGTRSLLEQFF. The CDR3 DNA sequence: TGTGCCAGCACTACGGGGACTAGGAGCCTCTTGGAGCAGTTCTTC.